These T cell receptor beta chains were read from a single sample in a study of T cell responses to AZD1222 COVID-19 vaccine. Profiling relied on immunoSEQ multiplex PCR, and the TCRdb table lists in-frame clones only, not all of them. The sample records about 140,000 clones, over 90% being singletons. This sample comprised peripheral blood, obtained on day 0 of MenACWY control vaccination. All receptors come from an adult in good health. Each CDR3 is given with its conserved first and last residue. Each record gives: V gene, D gene, clone size, J gene, CDR3 DNA, CDR3 protein. D genes are given only for firm matches. Expanded clones are given a class, and other clones once, few, many or no size at all.

TRBV7-5	-	-	TRBJ1-2	TGTGTCAGAAGCTTAGTAGAAACAGGGATTGGGCATGGCTACACCTTC	CVRSLVETGIGHGYTF
TRBV7-3	-	-	TRBJ2-1	TGTGCCAGCAGCTTAAGTAGAAGCGATGAGCAGTTCTTC	CASSLSRSDEQFF
TRBV30	-	-	TRBJ1-1	TGTGCCTGGAGTTACAGGGAGGGAGCTTTCTTT	CAWSYREGAFF
TRBV2	-	once	TRBJ1-5	TGTGCCAGCACAGGGGAGGGCAATCAGCCCCAGCATTTT	CASTGEGNQPQHF
TRBV7-3	TRBD1	-	TRBJ2-7	TGTGCCAGCAGCCCGGGGACAGGGTTGCACGAGCAGTACTTC	CASSPGTGLHEQYF
TRBV19	-	-	TRBJ1-1	TGTGCCAGTAGTGCTAGGGCCTTGGCTGGAGCTTTCTTT	CASSARALAGAFF
TRBV9	-	-	TRBJ1-2	TGTGCCAGCAGCGTAGAGGGGGAAGAGCCATACACCTTC	CASSVEGEEPYTF
TRBV7-3	-	once	TRBJ1-2	TGTGCCAGCAGCTTAGACTCGTCTGGGTACGATGGCTACACCTTC	CASSLDSSGYDGYTF
TRBV4-1	-	-	TRBJ1-4	TGCGCCAGCAGCCAACGTGCCAGGGACGCAACTAATGAAAAACTGTTTTTT	CASSQRARDATNEKLFF
TRBV7-6	-	-	TRBJ1-2	TGTGCCAGCAGCTTTGGAGGGGAGCAGCTCCCCTCTAACTATGGCTACACCTTC	CASSFGGEQLPSNYGYTF
TRBV6-1	-	-	TRBJ2-3	TGTGCCAGCAGTTATGGTCGAGATACGCAGTATTTT	CASSYGRDTQYF
TRBV7-3	-	-	TRBJ1-1	TGTGCCAGCAGTTCACAGGGACCGAACACTGAAGCTTTCTTT	CASSSQGPNTEAFF
TRBV6-2/TRBV6-3	-	-	TRBJ2-7	TGTGCCAGCAGCTCCTGGGCCCCTTCGGCCGAGCAGTACTTC	CASSSWAPSAEQYF
TRBV5-8	-	-	TRBJ1-6	TGTGCCAGCAGCTGGGGAAATTCACCCCTCCACTTT	CASSWGNSPLHF
TRBV27	-	-	TRBJ2-7	TGTGCCAGCAGTACTACAAAATCCTACGAGCAGTACTTC	CASSTTKSYEQYF
TRBV6-5	-	-	TRBJ1-4	TGTGCCAGCACTCCCGGGGGGCGGCCTAATGAAAAACTGTTTTTT	CASTPGGRPNEKLFF
TRBV2	TRBD1	-	TRBJ1-4	TGTGCCAGCAGTTGGGCCCGACAGGGCACTAATGAAAAACTGTTTTTT	CASSWARQGTNEKLFF
TRBV7-3	TRBD2	-	TRBJ2-7	TGTGCCAGCAGCTCCCGGACTAGCGAGATTGACGAGCAGTACTTC	CASSSRTSEIDEQYF
TRBV9	TRBD1	-	TRBJ2-1	TGTGCCAGCAGCGCCCGACAGGGGAACAATGAGCAGTTCTTC	CASSARQGNNEQFF
TRBV19	-	-	TRBJ2-1	TGTGCCAGTAGTCTATCGGGACCTGGAAGCTCCTACAATGAGCAGTTCTTC	CASSLSGPGSSYNEQFF
TRBV18	TRBD1	-	TRBJ2-7	TGTGCCAGCTCACCGGGACAGGCTACCTACGAGCAGTACTTC	CASSPGQATYEQYF
TRBV5-8	-	-	TRBJ1-5	TGTGCCAGCAGCCGGCGACAAGCCGAGGACAATCAGCCCCAGCATTTT	CASSRRQAEDNQPQHF
TRBV5-1	-	-	TRBJ2-5	TGCGCCAGCAGCTTGGGGAGTGCCCCAGAGACCCAGTACTTC	CASSLGSAPETQYF
TRBV7-8	-	-	TRBJ1-5	TGTGCCAGCAGCTCGGGTAACAATCAGCCCCAGCATTTT	CASSSGNNQPQHF
TRBV3-1/TRBV3-2	TRBD2	-	TRBJ2-2	TGTGCCAGCAGCCAAGACTTCGCGCCTAGCGGGGGGAGGGAGCTGTTTTTT	CASSQDFAPSGGRELFF
TRBV6-2/TRBV6-3	-	-	TRBJ1-2	TGTGCCAGCAGTAACTACGAAGGGTATGGCTACACCTTC	CASSNYEGYGYTF
TRBV10-3	TRBD2	-	TRBJ2-1	TGTGCCACCAGGGCTCCTAGCGGGAGAAATAATGAGCAGTTCTTC	CATRAPSGRNNEQFF
TRBV10-3	-	-	TRBJ2-5	TGTGCCATCAGTGAGTCGGTAGGGGCGACGGGGGAGACCCAGTACTTC	CAISESVGATGETQYF
TRBV27	-	-	TRBJ2-7	TGTGCCAGCAGCCGACGGACGGGGAGCTCCTACGAGCAGTACTTC	CASSRRTGSSYEQYF
TRBV5-1	-	-	TRBJ2-1	TGCGCCAGCAGCTTGGCGGAACGCCACTACAATGAGCAGTTCTTC	CASSLAERHYNEQFF
TRBV3-1/TRBV3-2	-	once	TRBJ1-1	TGTGCCAGCAGCCAAGATAGGCCGGGAACTGAAGCTTTCTTT	CASSQDRPGTEAFF
TRBV5-6	TRBD1	-	TRBJ1-2	TGTGCCAGCAGAGGACAGGGTGTCTATGGCTACACCTTC	CASRGQGVYGYTF
TRBV5-6	-	-	TRBJ1-4	TGTGCCAGCAGCTTTCTTGGGGGGACCGCAACTAATGAAAAACTGTTTTTT	CASSFLGGTATNEKLFF
TRBV23-1	-	-	TRBJ2-1	TGCGCCAGCAGCCGTTATCCGAGGAATGAGCAGTTCTTC	CASSRYPRNEQFF
TRBV5-5	-	-	TRBJ2-1	TGTGCCAGCAGCCTAGGGACCGACAGGCAGTTCTTC	CASSLGTDRQFF
TRBV7-9	TRBD2	once	TRBJ2-7	TGTGCCAGCAGCCTTAGCGGGAGCTACGAGCAGTACTTC	CASSLSGSYEQYF
TRBV20-1	TRBD1	-	TRBJ2-1	TGCAGTGCAGCACAGGGGGATGAGCAGTTCTTC	CSAAQGDEQFF
TRBV6-2/TRBV6-3	-	-	TRBJ2-7	TGTGCCAGCAGTTTCAACCAGGGAAGCGACGAGCAGTACTTC	CASSFNQGSDEQYF
TRBV6-1	-	-	TRBJ2-7	TGTGCCAGCAGTGAATATGGGGGTAACTTAGCCTACGAGCAGTACTTC	CASSEYGGNLAYEQYF
TRBV10-3	TRBD1	-	TRBJ1-2	TGTGCCATCAGTGGACAGGGGGGATATGGCTACACCTTC	CAISGQGGYGYTF
TRBV6-2/TRBV6-3	-	-	TRBJ1-1	TGTGCCAGCAGTTACATTGTATGGGGAAACACTGAAGCTTTCTTT	CASSYIVWGNTEAFF
TRBV19	-	-	TRBJ2-7	TGTGCCAGTAGTAGCAAGTACACGGCCTCCTACGAGCAGTACTTC	CASSSKYTASYEQYF
TRBV28	-	-	TRBJ1-2	TGTGCCAGCAGTCCCCTGGGGCAGGTCTGGGGCTACACCTTC	CASSPLGQVWGYTF
TRBV7-2	-	-	TRBJ2-2	TGTGCCAGCAGCCCCCGACAGAACACCGGGGAGCTGTTTTTT	CASSPRQNTGELFF
TRBV7-2	-	-	TRBJ1-6	TGTGCCAGCAGCTTAGGTTCACCCCTCCACTTT	CASSLGSPLHF
TRBV7-2	-	few	TRBJ2-7	TGTGCCAGCAGCCCCCATGGGTTCGGGGAGCAGTACTTC	CASSPHGFGEQYF